This T cell receptor (beta chain) was recorded in a study of blood T cell repertoires in COVID-19. In the study overall: Collection of acute and convalescent COVID-19 samples took place in the United States, Italy and Spain. PBMCs, B-cell-depleted T cells, or T cells were the source of the cDNA or gDNA that made up the material.

J was trimmed by 6 bases and V by 4 bases; bases with no gene match: 11. CDR1 WSHSY and CDR2 SAAADI come from the germline V gene. The CDR3 runs 15 residues. Study processing details: The assay estimated nucleated cells by amplifying reference gene primers. Some clones are missing from TCRdb's copy, which holds only in-frame ones; the method was immunoSEQ multiplex PCR. The D gene and trimming were derived from the DNA, and the V and J assignments and clone size from that table. Among about 70,000 clones listed, about 81% were seen once. The TCR was taken from a man older than 75 with acute or convalescent COVID-19. The chain couples TRBV10-2 to TRBJ2-7; 8 nucleotides line up with TRBD2. Sequenced input: peripheral blood. In nucleotides, the CDR3 is TGCGCCAGCAGTGCGGGACTAGGTTATCGTCTCGAGCAGTACTTC. Protein sequence: CASSAGLGYRLEQYF.